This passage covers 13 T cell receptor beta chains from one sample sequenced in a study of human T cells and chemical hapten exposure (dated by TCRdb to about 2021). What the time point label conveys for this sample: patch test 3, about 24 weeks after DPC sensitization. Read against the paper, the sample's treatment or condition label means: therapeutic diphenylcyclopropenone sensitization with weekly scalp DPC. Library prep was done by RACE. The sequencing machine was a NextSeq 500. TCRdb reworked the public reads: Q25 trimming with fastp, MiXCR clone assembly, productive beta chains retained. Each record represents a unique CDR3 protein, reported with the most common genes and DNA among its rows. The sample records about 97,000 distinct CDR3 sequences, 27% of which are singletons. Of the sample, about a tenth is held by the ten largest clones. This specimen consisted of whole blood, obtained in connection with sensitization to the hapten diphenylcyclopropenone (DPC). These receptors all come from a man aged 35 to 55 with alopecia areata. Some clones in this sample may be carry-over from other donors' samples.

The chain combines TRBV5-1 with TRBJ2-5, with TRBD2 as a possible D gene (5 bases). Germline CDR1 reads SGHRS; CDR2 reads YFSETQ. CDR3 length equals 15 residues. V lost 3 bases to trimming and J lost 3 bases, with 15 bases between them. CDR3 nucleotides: TGCGCCAGCAGCTCGTCCTTTGGACTTAAAGAGACCCAGTACTTC. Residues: CASSSSFGLKETQYF.

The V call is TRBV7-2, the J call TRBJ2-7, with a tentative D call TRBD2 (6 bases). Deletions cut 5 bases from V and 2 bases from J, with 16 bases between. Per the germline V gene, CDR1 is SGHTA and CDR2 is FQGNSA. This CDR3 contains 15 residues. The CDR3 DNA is TGTGCCAGCAGCGTGACCATAGCGGATGCCTACGAGCAGTACTTC. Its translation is CASSVTIADAYEQYF.

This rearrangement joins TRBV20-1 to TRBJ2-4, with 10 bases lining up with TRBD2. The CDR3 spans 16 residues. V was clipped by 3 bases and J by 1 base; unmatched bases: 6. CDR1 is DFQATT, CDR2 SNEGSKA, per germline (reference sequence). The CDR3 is CSASLAGDGAKNIQYF. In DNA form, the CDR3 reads TGCAGTGCTAGCCTAGCGGGAGACGGTGCCAAAAACATTCAGTACTTC.

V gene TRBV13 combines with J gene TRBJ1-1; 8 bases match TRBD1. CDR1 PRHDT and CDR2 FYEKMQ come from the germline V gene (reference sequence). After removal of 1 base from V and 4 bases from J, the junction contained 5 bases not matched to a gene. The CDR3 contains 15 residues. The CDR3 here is CASSLEAGGFTEAFF. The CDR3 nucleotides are TGTGCCAGCAGCTTAGAGGCAGGGGGCTTCACTGAAGCTTTCTTT. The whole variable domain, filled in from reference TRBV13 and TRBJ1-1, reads AAGVIQSPRHLIKEKRETATLKCYPIPRHDTVYWYQQGPGQDPQFLISFYEKMQSDKGSIPDRFSAQQFSDYHSELNMSSLELGDSALYFCASSLEAGGFTEAFFGQGTRLTVV.

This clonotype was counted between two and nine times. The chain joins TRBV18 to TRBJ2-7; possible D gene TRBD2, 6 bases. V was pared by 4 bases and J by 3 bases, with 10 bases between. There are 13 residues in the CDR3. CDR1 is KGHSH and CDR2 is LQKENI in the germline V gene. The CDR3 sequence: CASSRTTSYEQYF. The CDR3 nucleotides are TGTGCCAGCTCACGGACGACTAGCTACGAGCAGTACTTC.

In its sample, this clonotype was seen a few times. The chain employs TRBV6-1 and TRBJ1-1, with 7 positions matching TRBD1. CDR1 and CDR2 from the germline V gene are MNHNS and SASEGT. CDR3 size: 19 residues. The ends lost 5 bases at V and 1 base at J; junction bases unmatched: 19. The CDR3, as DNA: TGTGCCAGCAGTAGTTCCCGCCCTGGAACAGGGGCAGCGAACACTGAAGCTTTCTTT. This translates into CASSSSRPGTGAANTEAFF.

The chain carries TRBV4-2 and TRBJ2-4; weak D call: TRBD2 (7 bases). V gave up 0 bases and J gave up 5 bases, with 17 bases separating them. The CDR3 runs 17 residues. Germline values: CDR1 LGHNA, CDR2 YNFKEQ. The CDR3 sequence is CASSQDRAGAIENIQYF. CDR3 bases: TGTGCCAGCAGCCAAGATAGGGCGGGGGCAATCGAAAACATTCAGTACTTC.

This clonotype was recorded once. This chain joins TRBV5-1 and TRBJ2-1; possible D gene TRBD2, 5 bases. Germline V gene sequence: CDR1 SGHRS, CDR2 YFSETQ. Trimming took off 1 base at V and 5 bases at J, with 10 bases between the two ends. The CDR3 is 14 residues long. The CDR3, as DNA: TGCGCCAGCAGCTTGACTAGTCCCCACAATGAGCAGTTCTTC. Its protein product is CASSLTSPHNEQFF.

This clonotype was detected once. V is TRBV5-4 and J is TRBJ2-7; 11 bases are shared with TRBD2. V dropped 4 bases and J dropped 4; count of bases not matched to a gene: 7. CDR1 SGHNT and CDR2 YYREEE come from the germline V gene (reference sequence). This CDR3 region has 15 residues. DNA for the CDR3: TGTGCCAGCAGCAGGCCAGGGACTAGCGGATACGAGCAGTACTTC. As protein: CASSRPGTSGYEQYF.

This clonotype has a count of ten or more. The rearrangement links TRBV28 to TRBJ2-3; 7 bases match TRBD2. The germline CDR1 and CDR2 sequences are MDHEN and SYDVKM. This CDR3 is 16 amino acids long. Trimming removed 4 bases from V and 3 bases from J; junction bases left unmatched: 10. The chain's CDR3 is CASSSLAGEGTDTQYF. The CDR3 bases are TGTGCCAGCAGTTCCTTAGCGGGCGAGGGAACAGATACGCAGTATTTT.

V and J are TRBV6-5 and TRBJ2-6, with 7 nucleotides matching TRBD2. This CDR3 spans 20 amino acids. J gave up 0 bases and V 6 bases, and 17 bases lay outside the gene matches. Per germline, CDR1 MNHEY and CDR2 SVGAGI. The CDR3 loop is CASSTRQLAEAHSGANVLTF. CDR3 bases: TGTGCCAGCAGCACCCGACAGCTAGCGGAGGCCCACTCTGGGGCCAACGTCCTGACTTTC.

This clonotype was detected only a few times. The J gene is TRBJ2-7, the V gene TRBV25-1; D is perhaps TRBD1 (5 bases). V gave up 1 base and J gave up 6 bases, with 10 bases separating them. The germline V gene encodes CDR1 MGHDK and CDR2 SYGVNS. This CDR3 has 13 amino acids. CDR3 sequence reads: CASSESWTSEQYF. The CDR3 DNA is TGTGCCAGCAGTGAATCCTGGACATCCGAGCAGTACTTC.

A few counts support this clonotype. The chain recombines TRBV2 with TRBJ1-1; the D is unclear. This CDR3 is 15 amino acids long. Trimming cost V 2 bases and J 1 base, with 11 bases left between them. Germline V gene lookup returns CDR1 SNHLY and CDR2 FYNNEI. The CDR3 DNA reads TGTGCCAGCAGTGAAATTAACGCAGGGAACACTGAAGCTTTCTTT. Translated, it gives CASSEINAGNTEAFF.